Below are 26 T cell receptor beta chains sequenced from a single sample in a study of T cell responses to AZD1222 COVID-19 vaccine (dated by TCRdb to the early 2020s). The sample's time point, from its label and the paper: baseline before first vaccination. This sample's treatment or condition label indicates: meningococcal conjugate vaccine given as trial control. The method behind the library was the immunoSEQ multiplex PCR assay. Held by TCRdb, this immuneACCESS table contains in-frame sequences only and omits some clones. Under half of the omission traces to an unresolved V gene where checked; the cause of the rest is unknown. Counted in this sample were approximately 83,000 clones; around nine tenths of them appeared once. Roughly 4.3% of the sample comes from the top ten. The material sequenced was peripheral blood, taken on day 0 of MenACWY control vaccination. These receptor sequences come from an adult in good health.

The chain joins TRBV2 to TRBJ2-7; 7 nucleotides match TRBD2. The V segment lost 4 bases and the J segment 0 bases; nucleotides outside the gene matches: 0. Looked up from germline, CDR1 is SNHLY and CDR2 is FYNNEI. The length of the CDR3 is 13 residues. The CDR3 region is CASSGTSSYEQYF. In DNA, the CDR3 is TGTGCCAGCAGTGGGACTAGCTCCTACGAGCAGTACTTC.

The rearrangement uses TRBV15 and TRBJ2-1; TRBD2 is a possible D gene (5 bases). Germline lookup yields CDR1 LNHNV and CDR2 YYDKDF (reference sequence). With 0 bases removed from V and 0 bases from J, the gap between germline ends came to 9 bases. The CDR3 loop spans 16 amino acids. The chain's CDR3 is CATSREGSPSYNEQFF. Here the CDR3 DNA reads TGTGCCACCAGCAGAGAGGGGAGCCCCTCCTACAATGAGCAGTTCTTC.

The chain has TRBV6-6 and TRBJ2-7, with 7 bases matching TRBD1. V lost 6 bases, J lost 0 bases, and 5 bases stayed unmatched. The germline CDR1 and CDR2 sequences are MNHNY and SVGAGI (reference sequence). The CDR3 sequence is 14 residues long. The chain's CDR3 is CASSGRDSSYEQYF. In nucleotides, the CDR3 is TGTGCCAGCAGCGGCCGGGACAGCTCCTACGAGCAGTACTTC.

This chain links TRBV11-2 with TRBJ2-7, with D hard to call. The CDR3 totals 15 residues. CDR1 SGHAT and CDR2 FQNNGV come from the germline V gene. Trimming stripped 7 bases from V and 4 bases from J, with 20 bases between. The CDR3 spells CASTPRPDTYYEQYF. The DNA for the CDR3 is TGTGCCAGCACCCCTCGGCCAGACACATATTACGAGCAGTACTTC.

V and J are TRBV11-2 and TRBJ1-6, with D possibly TRBD1 on 5 matching bases. Germline CDR1 and CDR2: SGHAT and FQNNGV. This CDR3 has 16 amino acids. Trimming removed 8 bases from V and 5 bases from J, with 19 bases in between. CDR3 residues: CASDKGTLGNNSPLHF. The DNA of the CDR3 is TGTGCCAGCGATAAGGGGACGCTGGGGAATAATTCACCCCTCCACTTT.

CDR3 bases: TGCGCCAGCAGCCCCCGGTGGCAGCAAGCTCCTTACACTGAAGCTTTCTTT. This translates into CASSPRWQQAPYTEAFF. The chain couples TRBV5-1 to TRBJ1-1; D uncertain. The CDR3 consists of 17 residues. V was shortened by 4 bases and J by 3 bases, with 22 bases between the two germline ends. Germline V gene data show CDR1 as SGHRS and CDR2 as YFSETQ. Drawing the rest from reference TRBV5-1 and TRBJ1-1, the complete variable domain is KAGVTQTPRYLIKTRGQQVTLSCSPISGHRSVSWYQQTPGQGLQFLFEYFSETQRNKGNFPGRFSGRQFSNSRSEMNVSTLELGDSALYLCASSPRWQQAPYTEAFFGQGTRLTVV.

This sequence joins TRBV5-1 and TRBJ2-7, with 8 bases that match TRBD2. In germline, CDR1 is SGHRS, CDR2 YFSETQ. CDR3 length: 14 residues. V shed 4 bases and J 5 bases; nucleotides not matched to a gene: 8. The CDR3 loop reads CASSPGTGGDEQYF. In nucleotides, the CDR3 is TGCGCCAGCAGCCCCGGGACGGGGGGGGACGAGCAGTACTTC.

The rearrangement joins TRBV29-1 to TRBJ1-2; D not resolved. The CDR3 sequence is 12 residues long. Germline V gives CDR1 SQVTM, CDR2 ANQGSEA. V lost 4 bases, J lost 5 bases, and 11 bases lay in between. The CDR3 DNA reads as TGCAGCGTTGTATCGGATGATTATGGCTACACCTTC. Translated, it gives CSVVSDDYGYTF.

The chain uses TRBV10-3 and TRBJ2-1; no firm D call. This CDR3 spans 14 amino acids. V was trimmed by 7 bases and J by 0 bases, leaving 10 bases between them. Germline V gene sequence: CDR1 ENHRY, CDR2 SYGVKD. The CDR3 spells CAITKDPSYNEQFF. The CDR3, as DNA: TGTGCCATCACCAAGGACCCCTCCTACAATGAGCAGTTCTTC.

V is TRBV9 and J is TRBJ2-1, with D uncertain. Trimming left V 0 bases short and J 2 bases short, with 6 bases between. The CDR3 is 14 residues long. Germline V gene sequence: CDR1 SGDLS, CDR2 YYNGEE. The CDR3 is CASSVALAYNEQFF. Written as DNA, the CDR3 is TGTGCCAGCAGCGTAGCTTTGGCCTACAATGAGCAGTTCTTC.

The V gene is TRBV25-1, the J gene TRBJ1-1, with no clear D. CDR3 length equals 11 residues. Trimming took off 4 bases at V and 6 bases at J, with 6 bases between the two ends. In germline, CDR1 is MGHDK, CDR2 SYGVNS. CDR3 sequence: CASSVFSEAFF. CDR3 nucleotide sequence: TGTGCCAGCAGTGTGTTTTCTGAAGCTTTCTTT.

About this clone itself: In the same sample, other DNA sequences code for this CDR3. The chain uses TRBV7-2 and TRBJ2-3; no clear D. CDR1 and CDR2 (germline): SGHTA, FQGNSA. The CDR3 extends over 12 amino acids. Trimming cost V 5 bases and J 2 bases, with 5 bases left between them. The CDR3 reads CASSPATDTQYF. Written as DNA, the CDR3 is TGTGCCAGCAGCCCGGCCACAGATACGCAGTATTTT.

The chain employs TRBV5-1 and TRBJ1-1; 8 nucleotides align to TRBD1. The CDR3 loop spans 14 amino acids. CDR1 is SGHRS and CDR2 is YFSETQ in the germline V gene. V lost 4 bases to trimming and J lost 5 bases; unmatched junction nucleotides: 7. CDR3 bases: TGCGCCAGCAGCCAGACAGGGGCAAGGACTGAAGCTTTCTTT. Translating gives CASSQTGARTEAFF.

The rearrangement uses TRBV21-1 and TRBJ2-2; the table's D call of TRBD1 was not tested on the DNA. TRBV21-1 is a recognized pseudogene. This CDR3 has 17 amino acids. The CDR3 nucleotides are TGTGCCAGCAGCAAAGGAAACCGGGACAGAGTCACCGGGGAGCTGTTTTTT. This gives the protein CASSKGNRDRVTGELFF.

The chain combines TRBV3-1 (or the pseudogene TRBV3-2) with TRBJ2-3; 9 nucleotides align to TRBD2. Unmatched junction bases numbered 7, after V lost 8 bases and J lost 4 bases. The CDR3 loop spans 14 amino acids. Germline CDR1 is LGHDT and CDR2 is YNNKEL (reference sequence). CDR3 sequence reads: CASRRGLASDTQYF. CDR3 coding DNA: TGTGCCAGCCGAAGGGGACTAGCCTCAGATACGCAGTATTTT.

The chain couples TRBV6-2 or TRBV6-3 to TRBJ1-1; 8 nucleotides align to TRBD1. Losses at the gene ends were 4 bases for V and 3 bases for J; bases not matched to a gene: 7. CDR3 length: 15 residues. CDR1 and CDR2 (germline): MNHEY, SVGEGT. The CDR3 DNA reads as TGTGCCAGCAGTTCACCTTACAGGGGGGACACTGAAGCTTTCTTT. Translating gives CASSSPYRGDTEAFF.

V is TRBV28 and J is TRBJ1-4, with 8 bases aligning to TRBD1. The germline gives CDR1 MDHEN, CDR2 SYDVKM. V shed 5 bases, J shed 10 bases, and the junction held 9 bases outside the gene matches. This CDR3 has 14 amino acids. The DNA for the CDR3 is TGTGCCAGCAGTCTCGGACAGGGTAGGCGAAAACTGTTTTTT. Translation: CASSLGQGRRKLFF. The variable domain in full, completed from reference TRBV28 and TRBJ1-4, reads DVKVTQSSRYLVKRTGEKVFLECVQDMDHENMFWYRQDPGLGLRLIYFSYDVKMKEKGDIPEGYSVSREKKERFSLILESASTNQTSMYLCASSLGQGRRKLFFGSGTQLSVL.

In DNA, the CDR3 is TGTGCCAGCAGTTTCTACAGGGTTCCCTCTGGAAACACCATATATTTT. It specifies CASSFYRVPSGNTIYF. J is TRBJ1-3 and V is TRBV28; D possibly corresponds to TRBD1 (6 bases). Germline V lookup: CDR1 MDHEN, CDR2 SYDVKM. The germline V and J ends were trimmed by 3 bases and 0 bases, with 12 bases remaining between them. This CDR3 has 16 residues.

In DNA form, the CDR3 reads TGTGCCAGCCTCCGCACTCCCGGGGGCGGGGAGACCCAGTACTTC. Translating gives CASLRTPGGGETQYF. The rearrangement uses TRBV18 and TRBJ2-5; D may be TRBD1 or TRBD2 (6 bases each). Trimming removed 8 bases at V and 5 bases at J, with 21 bases between. The CDR3 totals 15 residues. Germline lookup yields CDR1 KGHSH and CDR2 LQKENI.

This clone has just one count. The rearrangement uses TRBV4-3 and TRBJ2-1; no definite D call. The CDR3 length is 11 residues. Germline V gene data show CDR1 as LGHNA and CDR2 as YSLEER. The V end was cut by 0 bases, the J end by 9 bases, with 3 bases between. The CDR3 region has the DNA TGCGCCAGCAGCCAAGAACGTGAGCAGTTCTTC. Its translation: CASSQEREQFF.

Here the CDR3 DNA reads TGTGCCAGCAGCCCCGGGGGCAGCCCAAGGGACGGCTACACCTTC. It yields the protein CASSPGGSPRDGYTF. The rearrangement links TRBV27 to TRBJ1-2; weak D call: TRBD1 (6 bases). CDR1 and CDR2 (germline): MNHEY, SMNVEV (reference sequence). V lost 6 bases and J lost 8, with 22 bases in between. The CDR3 extends over 15 amino acids.

The chain has TRBV6-4 and TRBJ2-7, with D hard to call. Germline values: CDR1 MRHNA, CDR2 SNTAGT. The CDR3 sequence is 13 residues long. Trimming removed 0 bases at V and 5 bases at J, with 8 bases between. Here the CDR3 reads CASSDSQPDEQYF. CDR3 nucleotide sequence: TGTGCCAGCAGTGACTCTCAGCCAGACGAGCAGTACTTC.

The chain combines TRBV18 with TRBJ2-2, with TRBD1 as a possible D gene (6 bases). The CDR3 runs to 18 residues. CDR1 and CDR2 (germline): KGHSH, LQKENI. Trimming pared 7 bases from V and 3 bases from J, leaving 24 bases between. Here the CDR3 reads CASCSEVGAAGDTGELFF. The CDR3 DNA is TGTGCCAGCTGTTCGGAGGTGGGGGCCGCCGGGGACACCGGGGAGCTGTTTTTT.

The V and J genes are TRBV28 and TRBJ2-5, with D possibly being TRBD1 (6 bases). CDR3 length: 17 amino acids. Per germline, CDR1 MDHEN and CDR2 SYDVKM. Deletions cut 1 base from V and 3 bases from J, with 18 bases between. Written as DNA, the CDR3 is TGTGCCAGCAGTTTATCCTCTTACAGGGCTCTTGAAGAGACCCAGTACTTC. Translation gives CASSLSSYRALEETQYF.

V usage is TRBV28 and J usage is TRBJ2-1; 8 nucleotides agree with TRBD1. The V gene's germline CDR1 is MDHEN and CDR2 SYDVKM. With 0 bases clipped from V and 14 bases from J, the junction kept 0 bases outside the gene matches. The CDR3 has 11 amino acids. CDR3 sequence reads: CASSLWDREFF. The DNA for the CDR3 is TGTGCCAGCAGTTTATGGGACAGGGAGTTCTTC.

The chain is built from TRBV7-2 and TRBJ1-2; 7 bases are shared with TRBD1. The trim removed 10 bases at V and 8 bases at J, leaving 13 bases unmatched. The CDR3 has 13 amino acids. Germline CDR1 SGHTA, CDR2 FQGNSA. CDR3 in DNA: TGTGCCACCCAACCCAACAGGGGCCAAGGCTACACCTTC. This encodes CATQPNRGQGYTF.